One and the same sample provided the 10 T cell receptor beta chains below, sequenced in a study of control samples from healthy donors and cancer patients. Sequencing was performed with immunoSEQ multiplex PCR; in TCRdb, only in-frame clones are kept and a portion is missing. This table has 110,000 to 150,000 clones, approximately 94% appearing once. Sequencing was carried out using blood. The receptors originated from a man aged 35 to 55 in good health.

The rearrangement joins TRBV5-1 to TRBJ1-4; D gene ambiguous. The germline V gene encodes CDR1 SGHRS and CDR2 YFSETQ. The CDR3 runs 16 residues. Trimming took off 0 bases at V and 2 bases at J, with 11 bases between the two ends. The CDR3 spells CASSLGSGMTNEKLFF. Here the CDR3 DNA reads TGCGCCAGCAGCTTGGGATCAGGAATGACTAATGAAAAACTGTTTTTT. The full variable domain, its missing parts supplied by reference TRBV5-1 and TRBJ1-4, is KAGVTQTPRYLIKTRGQQVTLSCSPISGHRSVSWYQQTPGQGLQFLFEYFSETQRNKGNFPGRFSGRQFSNSRSEMNVSTLELGDSALYLCASSLGSGMTNEKLFFGSGTQLSVL.

The chain couples TRBV30 to TRBJ1-6, with D possibly being TRBD1 (6 bases). Germline V gives CDR1 GTSNPN, CDR2 SVGIG (reference sequence). The CDR3 sequence is 12 residues long. The CDR3 sequence is CALGGRNSPLHF. In nucleotides, the CDR3 is TGTGCACTCGGGGGGCGTAATTCACCCCTCCACTTT.

The chain links TRBV24-1 to TRBJ1-5; weak D call: TRBD1 (5 bases). Germline loops: CDR1 KGHDR, CDR2 SFDVKD. This CDR3 has 16 residues. The germline V and J ends were trimmed by 5 bases and 0 bases, with 13 bases remaining between them. The CDR3 loop is CATSAGARGSNQPQHF. CDR3 DNA: TGTGCCACCAGTGCTGGGGCCCGGGGTAGCAATCAGCCCCAGCATTTT.

The chain employs TRBV6-5 and TRBJ1-4, with 9 bases lining up with TRBD1. CDR1 MNHEY and CDR2 SVGAGI come from the germline V gene. The CDR3 totals 14 residues. V dropped 6 bases and J dropped 7; count of bases not matched to a gene: 6. Here the CDR3 reads CASRTGTGFEKLFF. CDR3 DNA sequence: TGTGCCAGCAGAACCGGGACAGGGTTTGAAAAACTGTTTTTT.

The chain combines TRBV3-1 (or the pseudogene TRBV3-2) with TRBJ2-7; 12 bases line up with TRBD2. The V gene end was trimmed by 5 bases and the J gene end by 6 bases; junction bases not matched to a gene: 11. CDR1 LGHDT and CDR2 YNNKEL come from the germline V gene (reference sequence). The CDR3 extends over 16 amino acids. CDR3 coding DNA: TGTGCCAGCAGCTACACTACTAGCGGGGGGACTGGCGAGCAGTACTTC. Its translation is CASSYTTSGGTGEQYF.

Points on this clone: Other DNA sequences in the same sample also yield this CDR3. The chain carries TRBV6-5 and TRBJ1-5; D perhaps matches TRBD1 (5 bases). Germline assignment: CDR1 MNHEY and CDR2 SVGAGI. The CDR3 is 15 residues long. V lost 4 bases and J 6 bases, leaving 16 bases between the germline ends. The CDR3 DNA follows: TGTGCCAGCAGTTTTGGTGGGGGTGGGGGTCAGCCCCAGCATTTT. Its protein product is CASSFGGGGGQPQHF.

The chain uses TRBV18 and TRBJ2-7; 7 bases line up with TRBD1. The J segment lost 0 bases and the V segment lost 4 bases, leaving 18 bases of the junction unmatched. This CDR3 is 19 amino acids long. Germline V CDR1 and CDR2: KGHSH, LQKENI. This CDR3 reads CASSRPKSTGTAFSYEQYF. In nucleotides, the CDR3 is TGTGCCAGCTCACGACCGAAAAGTACCGGGACAGCCTTCTCCTACGAGCAGTACTTC.

The V call is TRBV9, the J call TRBJ2-3; possibly TRBD1 for D (6 bases). Germline V gives CDR1 SGDLS, CDR2 YYNGEE. This CDR3 contains 14 residues. Trimming took 4 bases from V and 8 from J, leaving 17 bases between them. CDR3 region: CASSSPWGQGTQYF. The CDR3 coding sequence is TGTGCCAGCAGCTCCCCATGGGGGCAAGGTACGCAGTATTTT.

The chain couples TRBV5-6 to TRBJ2-7, with a possible D match to TRBD2 (6 bases). Germline CDR1 is SGHDT and CDR2 is YYEEEE. V lost 7 bases to trimming and J lost 3 bases, with 20 bases between them. The CDR3 extends over 15 amino acids. This CDR3 is CASLRRGTMGYEQYF. CDR3 coding DNA: TGTGCCAGCCTGAGACGGGGGACGATGGGCTACGAGCAGTACTTC. Full variable domain (missing parts from reference TRBV5-6 and TRBJ2-7): DAGVTQSPTHLIKTRGQQVTLRCSPKSGHDTVSWYQQALGQGPQFIFQYYEEEERQRGNFPDRFSGHQFPNYSSELNVNALLLGDSALYLCASLRRGTMGYEQYFGPGTRLTVT.

V is TRBV27 and J is TRBJ2-1; D might be TRBD1 or TRBD2, each matching 5 bases. V dropped 6 bases and J dropped 9 bases, with 9 bases sitting between them. CDR1 MNHEY and CDR2 SMNVEV come from the germline V gene (reference sequence). The CDR3 totals 11 residues. CDR3 protein: CASSLGTEQFF. The CDR3 coding sequence is TGTGCCAGCAGCCTGGGGACTGAGCAGTTCTTC.